These T cell receptor beta chains were read from a single sample in a study of T cell changes during pregnancy in multiple sclerosis. Here immunoSEQ multiplex PCR was the method, and the copy in TCRdb shows in-frame clones only, minus some. The data show roughly 97,000 clones, with 90% seen just once and just over 0.75% held by the top ten. The specimen was peripheral blood, collected in the second trimester of pregnancy. The receptors come from a female donor in good health, enrolled as a control in a pregnancy study. CDR3s leave out the opening cysteine and the closing phenylalanine or tryptophan. Clone size is given for some rows only: seen once, a few or many times, or a class if the clone is expanded.

j_call v_call clone_size cdr3_aa
TRBJ2-5 TRBV7-2 . ASRLAGLTEETQY
TRBJ2-7 TRBV27 . ASSRTPGTGVYEQY
TRBJ1-2 TRBV10-1 many ASQQGADGYT
TRBJ2-1 TRBV27 . ASSQRGTGSNEQF
TRBJ2-7 TRBV5-1 . ASSLDDWQTYEQY
TRBJ1-5 TRBV7-2 few ASSSQGYQPQH
TRBJ2-7 TRBV7-9 . ASSPPGGEQY
TRBJ1-3 TRBV4-1 . ASSQESRLSGNTIY
TRBJ1-5 TRBV2 once ASRRTGYSNQPQH
TRBJ2-5 TRBV6-1 . ASSADRDVGETQY
TRBJ1-2 TRBV4-1 . ASSQARGQDYGYT
TRBJ2-1 TRBV28 . ASSFISGNEQF
TRBJ1-2 TRBV30 . AWSEGDGYT
TRBJ1-6 TRBV10-3 . AISSVNSPLH
TRBJ2-3 TRBV27 . ASRHIVGAGNTDTQY
TRBJ2-1 TRBV2 once ASSVTEPSSYNEQF
TRBJ1-2 TRBV18 few ASSPRQGGYT
TRBJ2-7 TRBV7-8 . ASSAHRVGGRKYEQY
TRBJ1-1 TRBV15 . ATSRDRGAGAF
TRBJ1-1 TRBV2 . ASSDMRAKVTEAF
TRBJ1-5 TRBV11-2 . ASSLAAGDQPQH
TRBJ1-1 TRBV7-9 . ASSYSGGMNTEAF
TRBJ2-2 TRBV15 . ATSSPGTSGISGELF
TRBJ1-6 TRBV19 . ASSEQGANSPLH
TRBJ2-3 TRBV11-2 . ASRKGLAGVGDTQY
TRBJ1-3 TRBV4-2 . ASSQLTVSGNTIY
TRBJ2-1 TRBV7-2 . ASSLASGRVGEQF
TRBJ2-1 TRBV19 . ASNYRDRSYNEQF
TRBJ1-4 TRBV28 . ASSSGGANEKLF
TRBJ1-2 TRBV5-6 . ASSLMALTGGSDGYT
TRBJ1-2 TRBV6-6 . ASSYPGTGLYGYT
TRBJ1-2 TRBV7-6 . ASSPVGNRVPLYGYT
TRBJ1-2 TRBV30 . AWSVAAWPYGYT
TRBJ2-5 TRBV5-6 . ASSLLGLWGDRETQY
TRBJ2-3 TRBV4-3 once ASSQDRGGKGDTQY
TRBJ2-2 TRBV27 . ASSTRNTGELF
TRBJ1-1 TRBV5-1 . ASSPTGVLTTEAF
TRBJ2-2 TRBV25-1 . ASSVQGQGRAGELF
TRBJ2-3 TRBV4-2 . ASSPPGNTQY
TRBJ2-7 TRBV7-9 . ASSADGGLYEQY
TRBJ2-2 TRBV19 . ASSRSTGDTGELF
TRBJ2-1 TRBV25-1 . ARQGAYNEQF
TRBJ2-2 TRBV6-4 . ASSPGFSGELF
TRBJ2-7 TRBV18 . ASSLQGSSYEQY
TRBJ1-2 TRBV28 . ASSLATGGTGYGYT
TRBJ1-5 TRBV28 . ASSLGGGGQPQH
TRBJ2-7 TRBV28 . ASSLLPGLAGSEQY
TRBJ1-6 TRBV5-4 . ASSLRQGSSPLH
TRBJ1-6 TRBV27 . ASSLTGGSPLH